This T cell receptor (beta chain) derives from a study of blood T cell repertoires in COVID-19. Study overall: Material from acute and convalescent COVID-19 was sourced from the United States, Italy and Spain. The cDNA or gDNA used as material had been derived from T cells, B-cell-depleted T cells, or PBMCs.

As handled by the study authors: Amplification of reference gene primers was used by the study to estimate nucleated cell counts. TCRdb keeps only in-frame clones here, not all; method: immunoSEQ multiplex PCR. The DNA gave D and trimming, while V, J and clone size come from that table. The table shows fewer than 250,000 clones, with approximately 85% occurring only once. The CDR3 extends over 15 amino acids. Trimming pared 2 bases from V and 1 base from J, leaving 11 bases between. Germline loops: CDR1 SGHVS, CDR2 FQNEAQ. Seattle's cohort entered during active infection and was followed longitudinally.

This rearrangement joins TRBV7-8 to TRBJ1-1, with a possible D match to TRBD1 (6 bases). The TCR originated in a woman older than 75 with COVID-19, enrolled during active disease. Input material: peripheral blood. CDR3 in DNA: TGTGCCAGCAGCTTAATAGGGGGGGGGAACACTGAAGCTTTCTTT. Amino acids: CASSLIGGGNTEAFF.